These T cell receptor beta chains were read from a single sample in a study of blood T cells in healthy people across ages. TCRdb redid the calling of the 5' RACE reads with MiXCR, one entry per CDR3 protein. The top ten hold 5% to 7% of the sample, which has roughly 1.4 million distinct CDR3 sequences, around 59% seen once. Sample: blood. The receptors were sampled from a young man in good health. The CDR3 runs from the conserved cysteine through the conserved F or W. Part of the rows lack a size; the others show once, few, many or a class for expanded clones.

J: TRBJ1-6; size: few; V: TRBV7-9; length: 18; CDR3: CASSSESGTGGPDSPLHF
J: TRBJ2-3; size: NA; V: TRBV20-1; length: 13; CDR3: CSATGGDNSGQYF
J: TRBJ2-5; size: NA; V: TRBV29-1; length: 14; CDR3: CSVGRQGVGETQYF
J: TRBJ2-1; size: NA; V: TRBV28; length: 15; CDR3: CASSNRAGGRNEQFF
J: TRBJ1-4; size: NA; V: TRBV29-1; length: 14; CDR3: CSVVPDHPNEKLFF
J: TRBJ2-3; size: NA; V: TRBV13; length: 15; CDR3: CAGSLRRGPTDTQYF
J: TRBJ2-7; size: few; V: TRBV28; length: 15; CDR3: CASSFVFAGEDEQYF
J: TRBJ2-4; size: NA; V: TRBV27; length: 16; CDR3: CASSLLPARDGHIQYF
J: NA; size: NA; V: TRBV20-1; length: 14; CDR3: CSARSLTGHYEQYF
J: NA; size: NA; V: TRBV4-2; length: 17; CDR3: CASSQPITSYEGLEQYF
J: TRBJ2-7; size: few; V: TRBV30; length: 11; CDR3: CAWSGSYEQYF
J: TRBJ2-1; size: few; V: TRBV27; length: 16; CDR3: CASSLGTGGGYNEQFF
J: TRBJ2-2; size: few; V: TRBV15; length: 14; CDR3: CATSRGVVPGELFF
J: TRBJ2-7; size: NA; V: TRBV27; length: 16; CDR3: CASSDTPGQDSYEQYF
J: TRBJ2-1; size: NA; V: TRBV10-3; length: 14; CDR3: CAISGTGVINEQFF
J: TRBJ2-1; size: NA; V: TRBV9; length: 13; CDR3: CASSSPTYNEQFF
J: TRBJ2-3; size: NA; V: TRBV20-1; length: 14; CDR3: CSAGQGWMVGTQYF
J: TRBJ2-3; size: NA; V: TRBV2; length: 15; CDR3: CASSRLAGAYDTQYF
J: TRBJ2-7; size: NA; V: TRBV2; length: 13; CDR3: CASRVWTSYEQYF
J: NA; size: NA; V: TRBV5-1; length: 12; CDR3: CASSPESFEQYF
J: TRBJ2-7; size: NA; V: TRBV27; length: 15; CDR3: CASSPLLRSSYEQYF
J: TRBJ2-5; size: NA; V: TRBV3-1; length: 17; CDR3: CASSQVAGRGMKETQYF
J: TRBJ2-7; size: NA; V: TRBV13; length: 13; CDR3: CASGDYMRRVQYF
J: TRBJ2-3; size: NA; V: TRBV4-1; length: 16; CDR3: CASSQQPSGGTDTQYF
J: TRBJ2-4; size: few; V: TRBV20-1; length: 11; CDR3: CSATPGDIQYF
J: TRBJ1-1; size: NA; V: TRBV20-1; length: 13; CDR3: CSARGRHDTEAFF
J: TRBJ2-1; size: few; V: TRBV20-1; length: 14; CDR3: CSAKPSGVGNEQFF
J: TRBJ1-2; size: NA; V: TRBV15; length: 16; CDR3: CATSRVALGADYGYTF
J: TRBJ2-1; size: NA; V: TRBV20-1; length: 15; CDR3: CSASHGSGIYNEQFF
J: TRBJ2-1; size: NA; V: TRBV5-1; length: 19; CDR3: CASSFPPSGRAWVGNEQFF
J: TRBJ1-4; size: NA; V: TRBV20-1; length: 15; CDR3: CSVRGQGTGNEKLFF
J: NA; size: NA; V: TRBV7-2; length: 16; CDR3: CASSLVRSDRGDEQYF
J: TRBJ1-6; size: NA; V: TRBV20-1; length: 13; CDR3: CSARGQGDSPLHF
J: TRBJ2-4; size: NA; V: TRBV21-1; length: 20; CDR3: CASSKEALAGGVIHKNIQYF
J: TRBJ2-6; size: NA; V: TRBV20-1; length: 14; CDR3: CSARPLDGANVLTF
J: TRBJ2-1; size: NA; V: TRBV7-9; length: 15; CDR3: CASSPTSGSRDEQFF
J: TRBJ2-4; size: NA; V: TRBV4-3; length: 15; CDR3: CASSQDRVPSREQYF
J: TRBJ2-7; size: many; V: TRBV29-1; length: 13; CDR3: CSATGTGSYEQYF
J: TRBJ2-6; size: few; V: TRBV29-1; length: 13; CDR3: CSVSGPGANVLTF
J: TRBJ2-3; size: many; V: TRBV7-6; length: 12; CDR3: CASSLLRDTQYF
J: NA; size: NA; V: TRBV20-1; length: 17; CDR3: CSASTGLAGDIQNIQYF
J: NA; size: NA; V: TRBV7-8; length: 14; CDR3: CASSPESLTVEQYF
J: TRBJ1-1; size: NA; V: TRBV6-5; length: 18; CDR3: CASSYNVGLPGRRTEAFF
J: NA; size: NA; V: TRBV6-2/TRBV6-3; length: 15; CDR3: CASTVAGQGLIEQYF
J: TRBJ2-7; size: NA; V: TRBV19; length: 13; CDR3: CATRQGGLSEQYF
J: TRBJ2-7; size: NA; V: TRBV7-2; length: 15; CDR3: CASSSSNEVFYEQYF
J: TRBJ2-1; size: NA; V: TRBV20-1; length: 15; CDR3: CSARLRGRASNEQFF
J: TRBJ2-7; size: NA; V: TRBV5-1; length: 15; CDR3: CASSLEGSDTYEQYF
J: TRBJ2-7; size: few; V: TRBV4-3; length: 13; CDR3: CASSKGWAYEQYF
J: TRBJ1-2; size: NA; V: TRBV4-1; length: 13; CDR3: CASSQSVNYGYTF
J: TRBJ2-1; size: NA; V: TRBV15; length: 16; CDR3: CATSKYYRGGSGEQFF
J: TRBJ2-7; size: NA; V: TRBV6-2/TRBV6-3; length: 16; CDR3: CASSYSLAGGSYEQYF
J: NA; size: NA; V: TRBV27; length: 14; CDR3: CASSVGGGLVEQYF
J: TRBJ2-1; size: NA; V: TRBV12-3/TRBV12-4; length: 15; CDR3: CASRNPRGSLYEQFF
J: TRBJ1-2; size: few; V: TRBV7-2; length: 14; CDR3: CASSLDPANYGYTF